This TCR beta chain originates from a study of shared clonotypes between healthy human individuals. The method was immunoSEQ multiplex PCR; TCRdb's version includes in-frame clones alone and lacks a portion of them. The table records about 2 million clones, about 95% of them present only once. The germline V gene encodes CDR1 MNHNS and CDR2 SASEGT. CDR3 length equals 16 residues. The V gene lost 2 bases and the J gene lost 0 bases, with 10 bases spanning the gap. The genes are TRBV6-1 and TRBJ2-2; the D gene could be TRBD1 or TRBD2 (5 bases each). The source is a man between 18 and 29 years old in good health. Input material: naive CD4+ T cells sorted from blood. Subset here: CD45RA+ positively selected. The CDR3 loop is CASSERGAPNTGELFF. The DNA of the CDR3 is TGTGCCAGCAGTGAACGAGGGGCTCCGAACACCGGGGAGCTGTTTTTT.